Sequencing of this T cell receptor (beta chain) was carried out in a study of shared clonotypes between healthy human individuals. Overall study context: Per donor, three plates held CD4 naive cells, three held CD4 memory, two held CD8 naive and one held CD8 memory. Overall study findings and caveats: Naive subsets typically showed greater estimated richness than memory subsets. Among non-shared clonotypes, generation probabilities were lower than among those shared by all four donors.

Original analysis: ImmunoSEQ only sent back junction sequences with no quality scores, so filtering was done differently. The repertoire was sequenced with immunoSEQ multiplex PCR; TCRdb's copy has only in-frame clones and lacks some. V and J calls and clone size are as listed in that table; D and trimming were resolved from the DNA. Of fewer than 1.4 million clones listed, around 82% are singletons. The germline V gene encodes CDR1 MNHNS and CDR2 SASEGT. This CDR3 is 14 amino acids long. On this clone: Antigen: not known.

This TCR was sampled from a man younger than 35 in good health. Some clones in this sample may be carry-over from other donors' samples. V is TRBV6-1 and J is TRBJ2-5, with D uncertain. The DNA end lines up better with TRBJ2-7; the J call may be wrong. The sample was memory CD4+ T cells from PBMCs. Regarding subset: CD45RA-negative fraction. This chain's CDR3 is CASSEQASSYEQYF. CDR3 DNA sequence: TGTGCCAGCAGTGAACAAGCCAGCTCCTACGAGCAGTACTTC.